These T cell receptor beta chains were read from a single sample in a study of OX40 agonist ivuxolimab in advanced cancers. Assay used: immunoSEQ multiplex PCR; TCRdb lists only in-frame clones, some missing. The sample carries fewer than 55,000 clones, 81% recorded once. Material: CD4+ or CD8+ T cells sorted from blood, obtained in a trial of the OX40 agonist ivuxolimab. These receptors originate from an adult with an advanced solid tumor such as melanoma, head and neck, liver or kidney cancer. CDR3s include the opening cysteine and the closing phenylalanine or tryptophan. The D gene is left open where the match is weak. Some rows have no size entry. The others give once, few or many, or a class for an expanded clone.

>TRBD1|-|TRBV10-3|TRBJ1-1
CAIRETGEGTEAFF
TGTGCCATCAGGGAGACAGGGGAGGGTACTGAAGCTTTCTTT
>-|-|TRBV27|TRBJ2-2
CATLGTGELFF
TGTGCCACCCTAGGGACCGGGGAGCTGTTTTTT
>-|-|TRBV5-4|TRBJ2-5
CATGGGGETQYF
TGTGCCACCGGTGGAGGCGGAGAGACCCAGTACTTC
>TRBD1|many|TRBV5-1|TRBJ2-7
CASSHRGPLDYEQYF
TGCGCCAGCAGTCACAGGGGGCCGCTTGACTACGAGCAGTACTTC
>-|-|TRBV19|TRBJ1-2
CASSMILTGSSYTF
TGTGCCAGTAGTATGATCTTGACGGGGAGCAGCTACACCTTC
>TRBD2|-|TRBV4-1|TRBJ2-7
CASSQVDLAGTYEQYF
TGCGCCAGCAGCCAAGTGGATCTAGCGGGAACCTACGAGCAGTACTTC
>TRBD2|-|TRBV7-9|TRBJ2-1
CASSLVASGGLGQFF
TGTGCCAGCAGCTTAGTAGCTAGCGGGGGGCTAGGGCAGTTCTTC
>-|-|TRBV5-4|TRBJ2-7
CASSSAGWYEQYF
TGTGCCAGCAGTTCCGCAGGGTGGTACGAGCAGTACTTC
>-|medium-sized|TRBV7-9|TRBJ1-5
CASSWEGKEPQHF
TGTGCCAGCAGCTGGGAGGGGAAGGAGCCCCAGCATTTT
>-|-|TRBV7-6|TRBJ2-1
CASSLGAVVGEEQFF
TGTGCCAGCAGCTTAGGGGCGGTAGTGGGCGAGGAGCAGTTCTTC
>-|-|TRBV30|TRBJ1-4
CAWSVGAGDEKLFF
TGTGCCTGGAGTGTAGGGGCAGGGGACGAAAAACTGTTTTTT
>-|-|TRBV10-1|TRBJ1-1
CASSDGDRSEAFF
TGCGCCAGCAGTGATGGGGATCGGAGTGAAGCTTTCTTT
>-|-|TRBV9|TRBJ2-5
CASSVDGSGQETQYF
TGTGCCAGCAGCGTAGATGGTAGCGGCCAAGAGACCCAGTACTTC
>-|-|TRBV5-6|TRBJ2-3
CASSWPGGDTQYF
TGTGCCAGCAGCTGGCCGGGCGGAGATACGCAGTATTTT
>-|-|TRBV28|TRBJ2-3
CASSLGGRTDTQYF
TGTGCCAGCAGCTTGGGGGGCAGGACAGATACGCAGTATTTT
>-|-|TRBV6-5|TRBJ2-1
CASSYGGSNNEQFF
TGTGCCAGCAGTTACGGGGGCAGCAACAATGAGCAGTTCTTC
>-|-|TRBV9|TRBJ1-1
CASSAPRESLNTEAFF
TGTGCCAGCAGCGCCCCGAGGGAAAGCTTGAACACTGAAGCTTTCTTT
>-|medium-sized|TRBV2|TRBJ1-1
CASKGGNTEAFF
TGTGCCAGTAAGGGGGGGAACACTGAAGCTTTCTTT
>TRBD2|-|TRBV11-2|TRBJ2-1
CASSSMVSGNNEQFF
TGTGCCAGCAGCTCAATGGTTAGCGGGAACAATGAGCAGTTCTTC
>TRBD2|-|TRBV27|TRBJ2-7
CASSRSVAGGNNYEQYF
TGTGCCAGCAGTCGGAGCGTAGCGGGAGGGAATAACTACGAGCAGTACTTC
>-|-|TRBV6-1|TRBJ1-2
CASSEAGGTAYGYTF
TGTGCCAGCAGTGAAGCGGGGGGGACGGCCTATGGCTACACCTTC
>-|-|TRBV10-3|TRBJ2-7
CAISDGSYEQYF
TGTGCCATCAGTGATGGCTCCTACGAGCAGTACTTC
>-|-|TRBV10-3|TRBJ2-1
CAISESGRGDEQFF
TGTGCCATCAGTGAGTCGGGGAGGGGGGATGAGCAGTTCTTC
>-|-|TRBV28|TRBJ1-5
CASSLYGRELNQPQHF
TGTGCCAGCAGTTTATATGGAAGGGAACTTAATCAGCCCCAGCATTTT
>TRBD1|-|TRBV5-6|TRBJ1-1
CASSLGTAGTEAFF
TGTGCCAGCAGCCTAGGGACAGCGGGGACTGAAGCTTTCTTT
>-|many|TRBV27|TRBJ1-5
CASSSFWSNQPQHF
TGTGCCAGCAGTTCCTTCTGGAGCAATCAGCCCCAGCATTTT
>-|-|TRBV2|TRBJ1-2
CASSGGPGYGYTF
TGTGCCAGCAGTGGGGGACCCGGCTATGGCTACACCTTC
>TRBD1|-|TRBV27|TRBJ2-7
CASSLSGTGVIGEQYF
TGTGCCAGCAGTTTATCGGGGACAGGGGTCATAGGGGAGCAGTACTTC
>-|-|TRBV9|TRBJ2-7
CASSVAQGSYEQYF
TGTGCCAGCAGCGTAGCCCAAGGCTCCTACGAGCAGTACTTC
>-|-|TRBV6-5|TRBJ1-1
CASSSFSGLGAFF
TGTGCCAGCAGTTCCTTTTCCGGGCTTGGAGCTTTCTTT
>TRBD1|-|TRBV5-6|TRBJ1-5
CASSLGQGSNQPQHF
TGTGCCAGCAGCCTGGGACAGGGTAGCAATCAGCCCCAGCATTTT
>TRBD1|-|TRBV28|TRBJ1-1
CASSLFPQGGTEAFF
TGTGCCAGCAGTTTATTCCCGCAGGGGGGGACTGAAGCTTTCTTT
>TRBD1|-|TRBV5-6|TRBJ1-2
CASSYDRGHGYTF
TGTGCCAGCAGTTACGACAGGGGGCATGGCTACACCTTC
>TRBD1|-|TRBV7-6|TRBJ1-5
CASSADRGHQPQHF
TGTGCCAGCAGCGCGGACAGGGGGCATCAGCCCCAGCATTTT
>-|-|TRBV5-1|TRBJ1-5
CASSLSGIRNQPQHF
TGCGCCAGCAGCTTGTCTGGGATTAGAAATCAGCCCCAGCATTTT
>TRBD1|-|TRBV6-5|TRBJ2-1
CASSYSRQGGYNEQFF
TGTGCCAGCAGTTACTCCCGACAGGGCGGTTACAATGAGCAGTTCTTC
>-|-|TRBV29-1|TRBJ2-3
CSVEDVSGSPTDTQYF
TGCAGCGTTGAAGATGTCTCGGGATCACCCACAGATACGCAGTATTTT
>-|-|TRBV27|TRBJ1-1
CASSPLVQVNTEAFF
TGTGCCAGCAGTCCATTGGTACAGGTGAACACTGAAGCTTTCTTT
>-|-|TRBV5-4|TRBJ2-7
CASSLGWEEGSEQYF
TGTGCCAGCAGCTTGGGGTGGGAGGAGGGGAGCGAGCAGTACTTC
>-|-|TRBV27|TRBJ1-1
CASSLGQNTEAFF
TGTGCCAGCAGTCTAGGACAGAACACTGAAGCTTTCTTT
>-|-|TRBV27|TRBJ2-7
CASGTSSYEQYF
TGTGCCAGCGGCACCTCCTCCTACGAGCAGTACTTC
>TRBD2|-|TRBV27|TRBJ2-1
CASSLSTAAGGSEQFF
TGTGCCAGCAGTTTATCCACAGCGGCCGGGGGGAGTGAGCAGTTCTTC
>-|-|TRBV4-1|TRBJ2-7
CASSQDPASYEQYF
TGCGCCAGCAGCCAAGATCCTGCCTCCTACGAGCAGTACTTC
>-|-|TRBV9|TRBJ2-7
CASSVGAGTYEQYF
TGTGCCAGCAGCGTAGGCGCGGGAACCTACGAGCAGTACTTC
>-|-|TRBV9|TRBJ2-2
CASSVGAADTGELFF
TGTGCCAGCAGCGTGGGGGCAGCTGACACCGGGGAGCTGTTTTTT
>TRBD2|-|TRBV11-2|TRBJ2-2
CASSLGGGPTGELFF
TGTGCCAGCAGCTTGGGGGGAGGGCCCACCGGGGAGCTGTTTTTT
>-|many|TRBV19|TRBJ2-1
CASSMGLRTEQFF
TGTGCCAGTAGTATGGGGCTAAGGACTGAGCAGTTCTTC
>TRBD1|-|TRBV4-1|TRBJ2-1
CASSQVGQGSPQFF
TGCGCCAGCAGCCAAGTGGGACAGGGATCTCCCCAGTTCTTC
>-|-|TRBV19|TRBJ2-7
CASSGAPLEQYF
TGTGCCAGTAGCGGGGCCCCTCTCGAGCAGTACTTC
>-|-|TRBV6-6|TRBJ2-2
CASSPGTIGELFF
TGTGCCAGCAGTCCAGGAACGATTGGGGAGCTGTTTTTT
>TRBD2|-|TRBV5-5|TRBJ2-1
CASSTGTSTNEQFF
TGTGCCAGCAGCACAGGGACTAGCACCAATGAGCAGTTCTTC
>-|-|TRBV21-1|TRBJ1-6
CASSIARQQNSPLHF
TGTGCCAGCAGCATAGCTCGTCAGCAGAATTCACCCCTCCACTTT
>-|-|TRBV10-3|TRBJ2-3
CAISGYINRTDTQYF
TGTGCCATCAGTGGATACATAAACCGGACAGATACGCAGTATTTT